The sequence of this T cell receptor (beta chain) was determined in a study of shared clonotypes between healthy human individuals. Background on the study: With ages of 18 to 49, the donors were two women and a few men. Study observations and caveats: Shared clonotypes: roughly 4.7% naive CD4, 3.5% to 4% naive CD8, about 2.4% memory CD4, roughly 0.4% memory CD8. Generally, naive subsets (rather than memory subsets) showed larger estimated richness. Generation of non-shared clonotypes was less probable than generation of clonotypes shared by all four donors.

Clones were read by immunoSEQ multiplex PCR, and TCRdb kept only the in-frame ones, dropping some. The sample lists hundreds of thousands of clones, about 95% occurring once. Terminally differentiated effector memory CD45RA+ cells were excluded from the naive CD8 cells, which were CD45RO-negative and positively selected for CCR7. Turning to this clone: Its specificity is not known.

The sample taken for sequencing was naive CD8+ T cells sorted from blood. This receptor was obtained from a woman aged 25 to 45 in good health.

The CDR3 is CASSSGQGPNEKLFF. The DNA of the CDR3 is TGTGCCAGCAGCTCCGGACAGGGGCCTAATGAAAAACTGTTTTTT. This chain uses TRBV5-8 with TRBJ1-4; 9 nucleotides align to TRBD1. J lost 3 bases, V lost 3 bases, and 3 bases had no gene match. The CDR3 extends over 15 amino acids. Germline lookup yields CDR1 SGHTS and CDR2 YDEGEE.